This T cell receptor beta chain was found in a study of long-term antiretroviral therapy in people with HIV. Note on this clone: Its cognate antigen is unknown.

Overall study findings and caveats: Upon ART, diversity increased but remained lower than transplant donor controls. Clonotypes expanded prior to ART showed repertoire dominance at all sampled time points. Missing from the dataset were any data on ART adherence, viral resistance or therapy changes.

Germline values: CDR1 SEHNR, CDR2 FQNEAQ (reference sequence). The V end was cut by 1 base, the J end by 3 bases, with 12 bases between. The CDR3 runs to 15 residues. Every participant with HIV received treatment in the United States. They ran version v3.0 of the immunoSEQ assay at survey level. This table comes from immunoSEQ multiplex PCR, and its TCRdb copy is limited to in-frame clones, with some not included. Of about 36,000 clones in the sample, roughly 87% were seen once. The sequence was collected from a man aged 18 to 30 with HIV. The rearrangement uses TRBV7-9 and TRBJ1-1; no clear D gene. Material: unsorted PBMCs, obtained 0.6 years after starting antiretroviral therapy. The CDR3 coding sequence is TGTGCCAGCAGCTTAGTCCTGGATTGGGACACTGAAGCTTTCTTT. It is translated as CASSLVLDWDTEAFF.